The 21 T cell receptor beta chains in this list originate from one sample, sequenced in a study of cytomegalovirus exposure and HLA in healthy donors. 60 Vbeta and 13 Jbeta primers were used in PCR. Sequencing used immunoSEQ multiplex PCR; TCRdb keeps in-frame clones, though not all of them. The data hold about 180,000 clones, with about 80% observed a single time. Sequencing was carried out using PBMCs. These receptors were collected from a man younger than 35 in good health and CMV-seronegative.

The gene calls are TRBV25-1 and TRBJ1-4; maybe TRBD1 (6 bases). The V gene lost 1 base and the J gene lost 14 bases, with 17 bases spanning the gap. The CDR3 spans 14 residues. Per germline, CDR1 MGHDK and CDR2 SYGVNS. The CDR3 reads CASSESPLKGDLFF. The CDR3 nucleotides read TGTGCCAGCAGTGAATCCCCCCTAAAGGGGGACCTGTTTTTT. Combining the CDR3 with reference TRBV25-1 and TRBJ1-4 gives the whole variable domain EADIYQTPRYLVIGTGKKITLECSQTMGHDKMYWYQQDPGMELHLIHYSYGVNSTEKGDLSSESTVSRIRTEHFPLTLESARPSHTSQYLCASSESPLKGDLFFGSGTQLSVL.

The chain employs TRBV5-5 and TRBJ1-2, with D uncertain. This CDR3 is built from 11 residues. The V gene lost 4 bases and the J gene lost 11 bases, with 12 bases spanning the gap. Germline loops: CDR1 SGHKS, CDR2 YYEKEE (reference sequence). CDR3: CASSSDGRYTF. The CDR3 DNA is TGTGCCAGCAGCAGCGATGGGAGGTACACCTTC.

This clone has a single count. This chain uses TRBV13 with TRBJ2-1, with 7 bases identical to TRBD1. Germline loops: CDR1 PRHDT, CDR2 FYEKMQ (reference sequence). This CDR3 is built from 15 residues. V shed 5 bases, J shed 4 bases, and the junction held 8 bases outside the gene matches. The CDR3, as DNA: TGTGCCAGCAGCCCCCTAGACAGGGATTACAATGAGCAGTTCTTC. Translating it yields CASSPLDRDYNEQFF.

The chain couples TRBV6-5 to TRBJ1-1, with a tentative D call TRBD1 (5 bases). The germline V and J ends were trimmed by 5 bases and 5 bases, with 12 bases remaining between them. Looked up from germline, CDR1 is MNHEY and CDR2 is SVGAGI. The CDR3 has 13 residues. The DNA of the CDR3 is TGTGCCAGCAGTCTTAGGGGAGGGACTGAAGCTTTCTTT. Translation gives CASSLRGGTEAFF.

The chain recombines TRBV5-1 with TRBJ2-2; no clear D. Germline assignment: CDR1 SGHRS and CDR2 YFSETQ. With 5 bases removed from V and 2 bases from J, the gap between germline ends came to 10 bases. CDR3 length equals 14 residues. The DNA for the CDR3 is TGCGCCAGCAGGCCGGTAGTTAACACCGGGGAGCTGTTTTTT. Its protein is CASRPVVNTGELFF.

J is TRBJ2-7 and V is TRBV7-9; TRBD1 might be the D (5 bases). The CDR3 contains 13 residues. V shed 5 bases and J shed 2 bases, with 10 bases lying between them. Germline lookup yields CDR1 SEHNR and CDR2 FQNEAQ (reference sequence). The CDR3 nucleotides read TGTGCCAGCAGCCCCCCAGGGACCTACGAGCAGTACTTC. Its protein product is CASSPPGTYEQYF.

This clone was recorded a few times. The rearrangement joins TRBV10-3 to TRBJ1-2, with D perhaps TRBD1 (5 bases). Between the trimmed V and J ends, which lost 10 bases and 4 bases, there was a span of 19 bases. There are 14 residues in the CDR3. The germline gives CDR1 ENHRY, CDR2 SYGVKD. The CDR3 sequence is CATWPSDSSYGYTF. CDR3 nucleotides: TGTGCCACCTGGCCTTCTGACAGCTCCTATGGCTACACCTTC.

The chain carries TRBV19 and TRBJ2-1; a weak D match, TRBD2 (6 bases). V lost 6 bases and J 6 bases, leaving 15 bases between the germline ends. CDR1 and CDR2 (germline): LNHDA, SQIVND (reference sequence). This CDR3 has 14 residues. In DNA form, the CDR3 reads TGTGCCAGTAGATCCGGAGGGCTTTTCAATGAGCAGTTCTTC. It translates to CASRSGGLFNEQFF.

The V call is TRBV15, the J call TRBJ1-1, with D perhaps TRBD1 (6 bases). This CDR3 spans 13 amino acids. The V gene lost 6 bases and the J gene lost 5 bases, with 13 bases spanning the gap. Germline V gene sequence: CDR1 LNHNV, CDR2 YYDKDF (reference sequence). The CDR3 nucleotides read TGTGCCACCAGGACAGGAGGCGGGACTGAAGCTTTCTTT. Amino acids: CATRTGGGTEAFF. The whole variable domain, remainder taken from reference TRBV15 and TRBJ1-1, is DAMVIQNPRYQVTQFGKPVTLSCSQTLNHNVMYWYQQKSSQAPKLLFHYYDKDFNNEADTPDNFQSRRPNTSFCFLDIRSPGLGDTAMYLCATRTGGGTEAFFGQGTRLTVV.

Here the CDR3 DNA reads TGTGCCTGGAGCCCAGAGGGAAATGCGGCGAGGTCACCCCTCCACTTT. This encodes CAWSPEGNAARSPLHF. V usage is TRBV30 and J usage is TRBJ1-6; D remains ambiguous. This CDR3 region has 16 residues. The germline V gene encodes CDR1 GTSNPN and CDR2 SVGIG (reference sequence). Trimming took 3 bases from V and 10 from J, leaving 22 bases between them.

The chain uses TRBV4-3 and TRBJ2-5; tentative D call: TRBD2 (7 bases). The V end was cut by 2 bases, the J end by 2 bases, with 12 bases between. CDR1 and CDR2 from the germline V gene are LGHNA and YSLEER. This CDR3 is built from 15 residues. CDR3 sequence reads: CASSQQGRVQETQYF. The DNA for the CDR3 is TGCGCCAGCAGCCAACAGGGGAGGGTACAAGAGACCCAGTACTTC.

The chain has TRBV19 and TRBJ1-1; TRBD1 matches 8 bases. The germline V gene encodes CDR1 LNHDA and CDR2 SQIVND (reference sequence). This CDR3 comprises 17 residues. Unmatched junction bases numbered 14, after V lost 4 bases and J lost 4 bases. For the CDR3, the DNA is TGTGCCAGTAGTACCCATCGTTGGACAGGGAACGGCACTGAAGCTTTCTTT. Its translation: CASSTHRWTGNGTEAFF.

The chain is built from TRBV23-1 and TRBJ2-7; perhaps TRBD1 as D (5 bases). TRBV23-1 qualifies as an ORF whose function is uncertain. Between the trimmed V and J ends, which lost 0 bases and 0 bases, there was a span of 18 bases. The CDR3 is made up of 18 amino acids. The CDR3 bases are TGCGCCAGCAGTCAATCTAGGCAGGGCCAGAACCTCTCCTACGAGCAGTACTTC. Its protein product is CASSQSRQGQNLSYEQYF.

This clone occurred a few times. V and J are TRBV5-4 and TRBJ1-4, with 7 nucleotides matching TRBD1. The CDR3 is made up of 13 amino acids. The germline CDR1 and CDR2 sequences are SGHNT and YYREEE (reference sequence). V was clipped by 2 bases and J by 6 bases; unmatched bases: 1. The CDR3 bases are TGTGCCAGCAGCTTTCAGGGGGATGAAAAACTGTTTTTT. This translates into CASSFQGDEKLFF. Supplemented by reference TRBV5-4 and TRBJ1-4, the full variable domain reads ETGVTQSPTHLIKTRGQQVTLRCSSQSGHNTVSWYQQALGQGPQFIFQYYREEENGRGNFPPRFSGLQFPNYSSELNVNALELDDSALYLCASSFQGDEKLFFGSGTQLSVL.

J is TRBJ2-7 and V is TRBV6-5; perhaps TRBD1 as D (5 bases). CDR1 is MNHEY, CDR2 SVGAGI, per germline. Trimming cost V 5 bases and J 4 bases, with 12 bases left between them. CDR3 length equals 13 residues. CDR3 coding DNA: TGTGCCAGCAGTGGGTCAGGGATGTACGAGCAGTACTTC. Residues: CASSGSGMYEQYF.

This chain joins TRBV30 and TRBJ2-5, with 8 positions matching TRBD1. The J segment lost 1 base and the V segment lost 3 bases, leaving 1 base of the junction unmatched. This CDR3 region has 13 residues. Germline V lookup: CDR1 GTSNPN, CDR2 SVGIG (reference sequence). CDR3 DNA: TGTGCCTGGAGAACAGGGGGCCAAGAGACCCAGTACTTC. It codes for CAWRTGGQETQYF.

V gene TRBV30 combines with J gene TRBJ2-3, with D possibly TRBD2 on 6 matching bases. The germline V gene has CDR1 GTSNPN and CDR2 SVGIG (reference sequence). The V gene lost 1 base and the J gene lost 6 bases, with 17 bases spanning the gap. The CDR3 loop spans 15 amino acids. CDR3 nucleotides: TGTGCCTGGAGTGGCCCTCGACTGGAGGGGGATACGCAGTATTTT. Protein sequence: CAWSGPRLEGDTQYF. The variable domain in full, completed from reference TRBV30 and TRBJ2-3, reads SQTIHQWPATLVQPVGSPLSLECTVEGTSNPNLYWYRQAAGRGLQLLFYSVGIGQISSEVPQNLSASRPQDRQFILSSKKLLLSDSGFYLCAWSGPRLEGDTQYFGPGTRLTVL.

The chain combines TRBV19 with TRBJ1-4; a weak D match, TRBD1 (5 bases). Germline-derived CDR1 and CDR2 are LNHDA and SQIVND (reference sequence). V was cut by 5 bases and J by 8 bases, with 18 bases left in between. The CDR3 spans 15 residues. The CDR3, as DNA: TGTGCCAGTAGTCCTCAGGGTCCGGAGGGAGAAAAACTGTTTTTT. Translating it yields CASSPQGPEGEKLFF.

CDR3 nucleotides: TGTGCCAGCAGCTACCTTACACATATGGAGGGGAAACTGTTTTTT. Translation gives CASSYLTHMEGKLFF. The chain employs TRBV7-9 and TRBJ1-4; the D gene is possibly TRBD1 (5 bases). Trimming removed 4 bases at V and 11 bases at J, with 20 bases between. The CDR3 contains 15 residues. Germline V gene lookup returns CDR1 SEHNR and CDR2 FQNEAQ (reference sequence).

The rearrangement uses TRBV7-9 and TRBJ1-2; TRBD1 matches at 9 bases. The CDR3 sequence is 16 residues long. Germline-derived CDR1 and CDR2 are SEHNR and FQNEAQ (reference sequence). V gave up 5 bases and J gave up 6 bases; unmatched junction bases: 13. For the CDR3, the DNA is TGTGCCAGCAGCCCGAGACAGGGGGTGGGTCGGCATGGCTACACCTTC. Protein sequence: CASSPRQGVGRHGYTF.

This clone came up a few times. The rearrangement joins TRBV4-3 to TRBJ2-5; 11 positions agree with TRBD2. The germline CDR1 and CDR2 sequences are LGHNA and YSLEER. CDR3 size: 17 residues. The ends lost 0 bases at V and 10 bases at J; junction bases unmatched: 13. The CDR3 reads CASSQDRLAGGPRDQYF. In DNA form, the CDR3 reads TGCGCCAGCAGCCAAGATCGTCTAGCGGGGGGCCCCCGGGACCAGTACTTC.